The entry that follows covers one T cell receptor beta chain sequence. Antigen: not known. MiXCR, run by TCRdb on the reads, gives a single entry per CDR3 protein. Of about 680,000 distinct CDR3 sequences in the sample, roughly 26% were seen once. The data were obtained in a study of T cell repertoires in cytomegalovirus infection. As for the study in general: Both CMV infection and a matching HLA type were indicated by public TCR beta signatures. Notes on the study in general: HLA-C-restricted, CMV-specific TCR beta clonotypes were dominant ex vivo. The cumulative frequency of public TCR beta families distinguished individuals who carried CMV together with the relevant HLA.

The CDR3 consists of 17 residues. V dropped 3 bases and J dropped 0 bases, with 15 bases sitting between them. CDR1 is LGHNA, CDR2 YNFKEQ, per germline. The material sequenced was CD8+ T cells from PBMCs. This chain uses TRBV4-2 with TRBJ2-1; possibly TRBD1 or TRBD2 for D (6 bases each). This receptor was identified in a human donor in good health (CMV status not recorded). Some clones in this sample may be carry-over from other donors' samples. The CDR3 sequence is CASSHLGGLSSYNEQFF. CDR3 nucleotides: TGTGCCAGCAGCCACCTAGGGGGGTTGAGCTCCTACAATGAGCAGTTCTTC.